The rows below give T cell receptor beta chains drawn from one sample of a study of blood T cells in healthy people across ages. MiXCR, run by TCRdb on the 5' RACE reads, gives a single entry per CDR3 protein. The sample includes approximately 580,000 distinct CDR3 sequences, 20% to 30% of them seen just once. These data were also filed under a second study, of T cells of mothers and their children.

Sequencing was carried out using blood. All receptors derive from a boy aged 10-17 years in good health. Each CDR3 is given with its conserved first and last residue. Fields, in order: J gene, V gene, CDR3 protein.

j_call: TRBJ2-7
v_call: TRBV7-9
cdr3_aa: CASSLQVHYEQYF

j_call: TRBJ2-7
v_call: TRBV11-2
cdr3_aa: CASSSPDRAHTRSDEQYF

j_call: TRBJ2-7
v_call: TRBV27
cdr3_aa: CASRPPQGYSSYEQYF

j_call: TRBJ2-1
v_call: TRBV18
cdr3_aa: CASSPPAGGYNEQFF

j_call: TRBJ2-1
v_call: TRBV28
cdr3_aa: CASSSGLLAGGSNEQFF

j_call: TRBJ1-1
v_call: TRBV19
cdr3_aa: CAGSIGGGEAFF

j_call: TRBJ2-1
v_call: TRBV6-4
cdr3_aa: CASSDSDSAGEQFF

j_call: -
v_call: TRBV7-9
cdr3_aa: CASSSVLAEVSRNEQFF

j_call: TRBJ1-2
v_call: TRBV7-2
cdr3_aa: CASSRGTGYGYTF

j_call: TRBJ2-3
v_call: TRBV20-1
cdr3_aa: CSARAEHTQYF

j_call: TRBJ2-1
v_call: TRBV20-1
cdr3_aa: CSARGRGRFYNEQFF

j_call: TRBJ2-3
v_call: TRBV18
cdr3_aa: CASSRGLAGGRSTDTQYF

j_call: TRBJ2-7
v_call: TRBV13
cdr3_aa: CASSSPGQGRYEQYF

j_call: TRBJ2-7
v_call: TRBV6-2/TRBV6-3
cdr3_aa: CASSLALARDEQYF

j_call: TRBJ2-7
v_call: TRBV4-1
cdr3_aa: CASSQGSSGDVAYEQYF

j_call: TRBJ2-7
v_call: TRBV11-2
cdr3_aa: CASSSGQGPYEQYF

j_call: TRBJ1-1
v_call: TRBV20-1
cdr3_aa: CSARGGIRQTKEAFF

j_call: TRBJ2-3
v_call: TRBV20-1
cdr3_aa: CSARAPAADTQYF

j_call: -
v_call: TRBV12-3/TRBV12-4
cdr3_aa: CASSIAGDSYEQYF

j_call: TRBJ1-6
v_call: TRBV6-5
cdr3_aa: CASSYSIGGESPLHF

j_call: TRBJ2-3
v_call: TRBV7-9
cdr3_aa: CASSLGRGVTDTQYF

j_call: TRBJ2-5
v_call: TRBV11-2
cdr3_aa: CASSPSELLKWGTAAQETQYF